This TCR beta chain appears in the sequencing data of a study of regulatory T cells in long-lasting Graves disease. Construction of TCR beta libraries relied on iRepertoire HTBI primers and on Arm-PCR targeting CDR3 regions. Each CDR3 protein gets one entry after TCRdb re-called the multiplex PCR reads with MiXCR. In the table there are 360,000 or so distinct CDR3 sequences, approximately 16% of which are singletons. The time point is: newly diagnosed GD, antithyroid drugs for less than 3 months. The authors made the TCR library using RNA they extracted from PBMCs. As a group, patients came from one endocrinology department in Xi'an, China. This clonotype was detected many times. Its antigen is unknown. Broader study findings: Small numbers of samples may have cut accuracy.

Trimming took 3 bases from V and 2 from J, leaving 11 bases between them. The germline CDR1 and CDR2 sequences are DFQATT and SNEGSKA (reference sequence). The CDR3 loop spans 13 amino acids. These same records also appear under a second study, on T cells in Graves' hyperthyroidism and ophthalmopathy. That source adds: The definition of stable Graves' hyperthyroidism was no ophthalmopathy progression within 18 months. Most clonotypes expanded in the thyroid (above 0.001) were also present in blood.

The source was peripheral blood mononuclear cells (PBMCs), collected at new diagnosis, from a patient treated with antithyroid drugs. The receptor comes from a man in his forties with Graves disease. V gene TRBV20-1 combines with J gene TRBJ2-7; D gene ambiguous. The CDR3 DNA sequence: TGCAGTGCTAGCCGACATGCAACCTACGAGCAGTACTTC. Protein product: CSASRHATYEQYF.